Each of the 8 T cell receptor beta chains below was sequenced from the same sample in a study of T cells after yellow fever vaccination. TCRdb re-called the 5' RACE reads through MiXCR, storing one row per CDR3 protein. The sample records more than 95,000 distinct CDR3 sequences, more than 5.5% being singletons. The material was CD4+ T cells sorted from PBMCs, obtained more than 35 days after the first yellow fever vaccination. These receptors came from a man younger than 35 who received the YFV17D yellow fever vaccine.

V and J are TRBV6-5 and TRBJ2-5; 10 positions agree with TRBD2. The germline gives CDR1 MNHEY, CDR2 SVGAGI. The CDR3 totals 16 residues. The J segment lost 2 bases and the V segment lost 2 bases, leaving 5 bases of the junction unmatched. CDR3 in amino acids: CASSYKAGGIQETQYF. The CDR3, as DNA: TGTGCCAGCAGTTACAAAGCGGGGGGGATTCAAGAGACCCAGTACTTC.

This clonotype was observed many times. The CDR3 reads CSASISIADTQYF. DNA of the CDR3: TGCAGTGCTAGTATTTCAATCGCAGATACGCAGTATTTT. This chain links TRBV20-1 with TRBJ2-3; D is undetermined. CDR1 and CDR2 (germline): DFQATT, SNEGSKA (reference sequence). V lost 3 bases and J lost 4, with 11 bases in between. CDR3 length: 13 residues.

Turning to this clonotype: A much larger clone differs from this one at a single base, so this may be a read error. This chain uses TRBV11-2 with TRBJ2-1; perhaps TRBD2 as D (6 bases). The CDR3 contains 15 residues. Germline V gene data show CDR1 as SGHAT and CDR2 as FQNNGV. The DNA of the CDR3 is TGTACCAGCAGCTTAGGCGGGACCCCTTACAATGAGCAGTTCTTC. Protein product: CTSSLGGTPYNEQFF.

With respect to this clonotype: A read error is possible here, since a much larger clone lies one base away. The rearrangement joins TRBV29-1 to TRBJ2-7; D is uncertain. CDR3 size: 13 residues. V was clipped by 6 bases and J by 2 bases, with 14 bases between them. Germline V CDR1 and CDR2: SQVTM, ANQGSEA. CDR3 in DNA: TGCAGCGTGGCTTTAGCTCGGCCCTACGAGCAGTACTTC. Translated, it gives CSVALARPYEQYF.

This clonotype has ten or more counts. This chain uses TRBV5-1 with TRBJ2-1, with TRBD2 matching over 7 bases. The CDR3 covers 16 residues. CDR1 is SGHRS, CDR2 YFSETQ, per germline. V lost 2 bases, J lost 3 bases, and 8 bases stayed unmatched. CDR3 residues: CASSLWGGSGYNEQFF. The CDR3 DNA sequence: TGCGCCAGCAGCTTATGGGGGGGTAGTGGCTACAATGAGCAGTTCTTC.

This clonotype showed up many times. The gene calls are TRBV6-5 and TRBJ2-1; TRBD2 aligns across 10 bases. CDR1 and CDR2 from the germline V gene are MNHEY and SVGAGI. The CDR3 has 15 residues. V lost 2 bases, J lost 4 bases, and 2 bases stayed unmatched. In DNA, the CDR3 is TGTGCCAGCAGTTACGTACTAGCGGGGTACAATGAGCAGTTCTTC. Translating it yields CASSYVLAGYNEQFF.

Ten or more counts support this clonotype. The chain is built from TRBV29-1 and TRBJ2-6, with D unresolved. The ends were cut back, 3 bases at V and 2 bases at J, with 2 bases in the middle. Germline CDR1 reads SQVTM; CDR2 reads ANQGSEA. CDR3 size: 12 residues. CDR3 nucleotides: TGCAGCGTTGAGACTGGGGCCAACGTCCTGACTTTC. Its translation: CSVETGANVLTF.

The chain couples TRBV28 to TRBJ2-7, with D perhaps matching TRBD1 or TRBD2 (5 bases each). The V end lost 7 bases, the J end lost 6 bases, and 28 bases lay between the germline ends. The CDR3 sequence is 17 residues long. Looked up from germline, CDR1 is MDHEN and CDR2 is SYDVKM. The CDR3 reads CASTPRGISGRSIEQYV. The CDR3 nucleotides read TGTGCCAGCACTCCTAGAGGGATCTCGGGACGGTCCATCGAGCAGTACGTC.